Listed here is a single T cell receptor (beta chain). This sample was taken from a study of blood T cell repertoires in COVID-19. Looking at the study overall: Sample material is recorded as cDNA or gDNA derived from T cells, B-cell-depleted T cells, or PBMCs.

J was trimmed by 5 bases and V by 5 bases; bases with no gene match: 7. Germline V CDR1 and CDR2: ENHRY, SYGVKD. This CDR3 is 15 amino acids long. TCRdb keeps only in-frame clones here, not all; method: immunoSEQ multiplex PCR. The sample carries about 340,000 clones, 70% to 90% recorded once. This chain joins TRBV10-3 and TRBJ2-2; 8 bases agree with TRBD2. The specimen sequenced was peripheral blood. The receptor was isolated from a woman between 55 and 75 years old with COVID-19, enrolled during active disease. The chain's CDR3 is CAISQAGAQTGELFF. DNA of the CDR3: TGTGCCATCAGTCAAGCGGGGGCCCAAACCGGGGAGCTGTTTTTT.